The 2 T cell receptor beta chains given below trace back to one sample, sequenced in a study of response to subunit inactivated influenza vaccine. Using its own MiXCR run on the RT-PCR reads, TCRdb lists one record per CDR3 protein. The sample shows 530,000 or so distinct CDR3 sequences, roughly 15% of them seen only once. The sample was PBMCs from blood, taken 12 days after vaccination. The source of these receptors is a man in his forties or fifties who received an inactivated influenza vaccine.

The chain has TRBV24-1 and TRBJ2-2, with D maybe TRBD1 (5 bases). The germline V gene encodes CDR1 KGHDR and CDR2 SFDVKD. The CDR3 runs 15 residues. V was trimmed by 0 bases and J by 6 bases, leaving 10 bases between them. For the CDR3, the DNA is TGTGCCACCAGTGATTTGGTCCAGGGTCCCGGGGAGCTGTTTTTT. It encodes CATSDLVQGPGELFF.

The chain uses TRBV18 and TRBJ1-6, with D uncertain. The CDR3 loop spans 15 amino acids. Per germline, CDR1 KGHSH and CDR2 LQKENI. With 2 bases removed from V and 5 bases from J, the gap between germline ends came to 10 bases. The CDR3 region is CASSPRPTNNSPLHF. As DNA, the CDR3 is TGTGCCAGCTCACCAAGACCGACTAATAATTCACCCCTCCACTTT.